This T cell receptor beta chain was sequenced in a study of control samples from healthy donors and cancer patients. TCRdb's copy holds only in-frame clones and misses some; the assay was immunoSEQ multiplex PCR. The sample holds tens of thousands of clones, approximately 94% seen once. The count of this clone is one. V lost 1 base and J lost 11, with 6 bases in between. Germline CDR1 and CDR2: LGHDT and YNNKEL (reference sequence). The CDR3 is 11 amino acids. Sequenced material: blood. This receptor was taken from a man between 60 and 70 years old in good health. The chain combines TRBV3-1 (or the pseudogene TRBV3-2) with TRBJ2-1; D uncertain. This CDR3 reads CASSQARQQFF. The CDR3 nucleotides read TGTGCCAGCAGCCAAGCGCGCCAGCAGTTCTTC.